Shown below are 23 T cell receptor beta chains from a single sample sequenced in a study of blood T cell repertoires in COVID-19. Using immunoSEQ multiplex PCR, the repertoire was profiled, and TCRdb retains in-frame clones only, with some absent. The sample carries roughly 190,000 clones, 65% to 85% recorded once. The sample was PBMCs or T cells enriched from blood (not recorded which). These receptors were collected from a woman aged 25 to 39 who had recovered from COVID-19.

The V and J genes are TRBV7-6 and TRBJ2-7; 8 bases are a match to TRBD2. The V segment lost 1 base and the J segment 6 bases; nucleotides outside the gene matches: 8. Germline V gene lookup returns CDR1 SGHVS and CDR2 FNYEAQ. The CDR3 runs 15 residues. CDR3 amino acids: CASSLGGAGGGEQYF. DNA of the CDR3: TGTGCCAGCAGCTTAGGGGGGGCGGGAGGCGGCGAGCAGTACTTC.

The genes are TRBV12-5 and TRBJ1-4, with TRBD1 as a possible D gene (6 bases). Trimming stripped 0 bases from V and 5 bases from J, with 16 bases between. Germline loops: CDR1 LGHNT, CDR2 FRNRAP. The CDR3 runs 17 residues. CDR3 region: CASGLVTLGGRNEKLFF. The CDR3 bases are TGTGCTAGTGGTTTGGTAACGCTCGGGGGGCGGAATGAAAAACTGTTTTTT.

The chain links TRBV7-2 to TRBJ1-5; 7 bases align to TRBD1. Germline loops: CDR1 SGHTA, CDR2 FQGNSA. With V trimmed by 3 bases and J by 7 bases, 9 bases remained unmatched. The CDR3 is 15 residues long. CDR3 nucleotides: TGTGCCAGCAGCTTGAGGGGGCTAGGGGGCCAGCCCCAGCATTTT. Amino acids: CASSLRGLGGQPQHF.

This chain's CDR3 is CATKGGGTSDTQYF. The CDR3 region has the DNA TGTGCCACCAAGGGAGGAGGGACCTCAGATACGCAGTATTTT. The chain carries TRBV28 and TRBJ2-3, with a tentative D call TRBD2 (6 bases). Germline V CDR1 and CDR2: MDHEN, SYDVKM. V shed 10 bases and J shed 4 bases, with 18 bases lying between them. The CDR3 sequence is 14 residues long.

The chain is built from TRBV5-1 and TRBJ1-1; 11 bases align to TRBD1. The CDR3 has 15 amino acids. CDR1 and CDR2 from the germline V gene are SGHRS and YFSETQ. The V segment lost 2 bases and the J segment 5 bases; nucleotides outside the gene matches: 5. The CDR3 reads CASSFTGQGATEAFF. CDR3 DNA: TGCGCCAGCAGCTTCACCGGACAGGGGGCAACTGAAGCTTTCTTT.

V is TRBV5-1 and J is TRBJ1-1; 10 bases map to TRBD1. After removal of 3 bases from V and 3 bases from J, the junction contained 8 bases not matched to a gene. The CDR3 is 16 amino acids. Germline V gene lookup returns CDR1 SGHRS and CDR2 YFSETQ. This CDR3 reads CASSSKWDRGYTEAFF. CDR3 DNA sequence: TGCGCCAGCAGCTCCAAATGGGACAGGGGTTACACTGAAGCTTTCTTT. The variable domain in full, with the rest retrieved from reference TRBV5-1 and TRBJ1-1, is KAGVTQTPRYLIKTRGQQVTLSCSPISGHRSVSWYQQTPGQGLQFLFEYFSETQRNKGNFPGRFSGRQFSNSRSEMNVSTLELGDSALYLCASSSKWDRGYTEAFFGQGTRLTVV.

The chain joins TRBV21-1 to TRBJ2-3; the table assigns TRBD2, which was not confirmed against the DNA. TRBV21-1 is shown as a pseudogene. The CDR3 contains 15 residues. The CDR3 DNA reads as TGTGCCAGCGGCAAGCGGGAGGGCCCTTACGATACGCAGTATTTT. Protein sequence: CASGKREGPYDTQYF.

The rearrangement uses TRBV5-4 and TRBJ2-3, with 10 bases aligning to TRBD2. Germline lookup yields CDR1 SGHNT and CDR2 YYREEE (reference sequence). CDR3 length: 17 residues. With 3 bases clipped from V and 4 bases from J, the junction kept 11 bases outside the gene matches. Here the CDR3 DNA reads TGTGCCAGCAGCTCCGCCCTAGCGGGAGCTACCGCAGATACGCAGTATTTT. Encoded protein: CASSSALAGATADTQYF.

This chain joins TRBV7-6 and TRBJ2-3; 10 bases line up with TRBD2. After removal of 1 base from V and 0 bases from J, the junction contained 4 bases not matched to a gene. CDR1 and CDR2 (germline): SGHVS, FNYEAQ. The CDR3 totals 17 residues. CDR3 in DNA: TGTGCCAGCAGCTTAGGAATAGCGGGGGGTAGCACAGATACGCAGTATTTT. It is translated as CASSLGIAGGSTDTQYF.

The sample holds a few counts of this clone. In DNA form, the CDR3 reads TGTGCCACCAGTATCGTAAGGAGGGGATCCTACGAGCAGTACTTC. This encodes CATSIVRRGSYEQYF. V usage is TRBV24-1 and J usage is TRBJ2-7, with D maybe TRBD2 (6 bases). The germline V and J ends were trimmed by 6 bases and 1 base, with 15 bases remaining between them. CDR1 is KGHDR, CDR2 SFDVKD, per germline. The CDR3 totals 15 residues.

The chain carries TRBV20-1 and TRBJ1-5, with D unresolved. V lost 3 bases and J lost 3, with 15 bases in between. In germline, CDR1 is DFQATT, CDR2 SNEGSKA (reference sequence). The CDR3 extends over 15 amino acids. The CDR3 bases are TGCAGTGCTAGTGCCCCGGAGGCCTCCAATCAGCCCCAGCATTTT. Translated, it gives CSASAPEASNQPQHF.

This clone was picked up a small number of times. The chain carries TRBV7-9 and TRBJ2-1, with 9 nucleotides matching TRBD1. Germline values: CDR1 SEHNR, CDR2 FQNEAQ (reference sequence). The CDR3 length is 14 residues. The junction had 5 bases not matched to a gene; V was cut back by 8 bases and J by 3 bases. The CDR3 nucleotides are TGTGCCAGCGAAACAGGGGGCGGCTACAATGAGCAGTTCTTC. This codes for CASETGGGYNEQFF.

This chain connects TRBV29-1 to TRBJ2-2, with 7 bases that match TRBD1. Germline CDR1 SQVTM, CDR2 ANQGSEA. The V segment lost 5 bases and the J segment 1 base; nucleotides outside the gene matches: 4. The CDR3 has 14 amino acids. DNA for the CDR3: TGCAGCGTTTTGACAGGGCGGAACACCGGGGAGCTGTTTTTT. Amino acids: CSVLTGRNTGELFF.

The J gene is TRBJ2-2, the V gene TRBV11-3; 15 bases are shared with TRBD2. CDR1 is SGHNT and CDR2 is YENEEA in the germline V gene. Trimming took 4 bases from V and 10 from J; bases not matched to a gene: 13. This CDR3 region has 18 residues. CDR3 sequence (DNA): TGTGCCAGCAGCTCCTCGAGGACTAGCGGGAGGGCCGAGACGGAGCTGTTTTTT. Translation: CASSSSRTSGRAETELFF.

The chain joins TRBV18 to TRBJ2-7; 10 bases map to TRBD2. There are 15 residues in the CDR3. Germline trimming cut 6 bases from V and 4 bases from J; bases unmatched to any gene: 9. The V gene's germline CDR1 is KGHSH and CDR2 LQKENI. For the CDR3, the DNA is TGTGCCAGCTCGACGACCGGGACTAGCGTTTACGAGCAGTACTTC. It yields the protein CASSTTGTSVYEQYF.

V gene TRBV28 combines with J gene TRBJ1-1; D is ambiguous. The CDR3 consists of 14 residues. V lost 1 base and J 0 bases, leaving 6 bases between the germline ends. CDR1 MDHEN and CDR2 SYDVKM come from the germline V gene. The CDR3 is CASSLFRMNTEAFF. The CDR3 coding sequence is TGTGCCAGCAGTTTATTCAGGATGAACACTGAAGCTTTCTTT.

The J gene is TRBJ2-7, the V gene TRBV5-1; TRBD1 matches at 11 bases. The germline V gene has CDR1 SGHRS and CDR2 YFSETQ. J was trimmed by 6 bases and V by 3 bases; bases with no gene match: 5. The CDR3 length is 14 residues. The CDR3 here is CASSSGQGAAEQYV. CDR3 DNA: TGCGCCAGCAGCTCTGGACAGGGGGCTGCCGAGCAGTACGTC.

The chain joins TRBV7-2 to TRBJ2-7; possible D gene TRBD1, 6 bases. The ends were cut back, 5 bases at V and 4 bases at J, with 15 bases in the middle. This CDR3 is 14 amino acids long. From germline, CDR1 is SGHTA and CDR2 FQGNSA. The CDR3 here is CASSVRGIRYEQYF. CDR3 bases: TGTGCCAGCAGCGTAAGGGGGATTCGGTACGAGCAGTACTTC.

The CDR3 spells CASSQGGRETQYF. In DNA, the CDR3 is TGTGCCAGCAGCCAAGGGGGGCGAGAGACCCAGTACTTC. The gene calls are TRBV4-2 and TRBJ2-5; possible D gene TRBD1, 6 bases. The ends were cut back, 1 base at V and 4 bases at J, with 7 bases in the middle. The CDR3 covers 13 residues. Germline CDR1 is LGHNA and CDR2 is YNFKEQ.

The rearrangement uses TRBV6-5 and TRBJ2-7; 11 bases match TRBD2. In germline, CDR1 is MNHEY, CDR2 SVGAGI. V lost 6 bases, J lost 0 bases, and 4 bases stayed unmatched. The length of the CDR3 is 15 residues. The CDR3 loop is CASRVAGGGSYEQYF. Here the CDR3 DNA reads TGTGCCAGCAGGGTAGCGGGAGGGGGCTCCTACGAGCAGTACTTC.

V is TRBV29-1 and J is TRBJ2-1; D is perhaps TRBD1 (5 bases). The CDR3 runs 11 residues. Germline values: CDR1 SQVTM, CDR2 ANQGSEA. V was pared by 6 bases and J by 8 bases, with 11 bases between. The CDR3 DNA reads TGCAGCGTCTACGACAGTCATGAGCAGTTCTTC. This gives the protein CSVYDSHEQFF.

The chain joins TRBV7-2 to TRBJ2-7; 10 bases are shared with TRBD2. There are 15 residues in the CDR3. V shed 2 bases and J 2 bases; nucleotides not matched to a gene: 3. Germline values: CDR1 SGHTA, CDR2 FQGNSA. As DNA, the CDR3 is TGTGCCAGCAGCTTACTAGCGGGGGCCACCTACGAGCAGTACGTC. As protein: CASSLLAGATYEQYV.

This clone showed up just a few times. This chain uses TRBV6-5 with TRBJ2-7, with D perhaps TRBD2 (6 bases). Germline CDR1 is MNHEY and CDR2 is SVGAGI. This CDR3 comprises 12 residues. V gave up 5 bases and J gave up 7 bases, with 12 bases separating them. The CDR3 spells CASSPAGGEQYV. CDR3 in DNA: TGTGCCAGCAGTCCAGCCGGGGGTGAGCAGTACGTC.